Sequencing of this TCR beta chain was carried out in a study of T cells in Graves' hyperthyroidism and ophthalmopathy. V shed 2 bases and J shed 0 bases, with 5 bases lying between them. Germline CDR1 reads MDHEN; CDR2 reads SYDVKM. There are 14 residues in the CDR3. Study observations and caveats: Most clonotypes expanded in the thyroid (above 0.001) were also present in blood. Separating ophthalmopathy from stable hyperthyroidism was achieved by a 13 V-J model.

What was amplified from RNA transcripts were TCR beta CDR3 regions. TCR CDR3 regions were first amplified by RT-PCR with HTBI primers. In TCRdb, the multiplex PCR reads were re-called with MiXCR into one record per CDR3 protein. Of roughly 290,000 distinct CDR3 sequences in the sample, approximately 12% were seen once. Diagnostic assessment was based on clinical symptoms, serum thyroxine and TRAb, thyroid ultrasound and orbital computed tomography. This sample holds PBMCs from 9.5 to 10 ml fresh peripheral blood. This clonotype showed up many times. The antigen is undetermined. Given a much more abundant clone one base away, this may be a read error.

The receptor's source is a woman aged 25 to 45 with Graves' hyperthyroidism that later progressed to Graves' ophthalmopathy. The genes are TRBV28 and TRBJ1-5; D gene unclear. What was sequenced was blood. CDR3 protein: CASSLGVSNQPQHF. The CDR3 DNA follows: TGTGCCAGCAGTTTAGGGGTTAGCAATCAGCCCCAGCATTTT.